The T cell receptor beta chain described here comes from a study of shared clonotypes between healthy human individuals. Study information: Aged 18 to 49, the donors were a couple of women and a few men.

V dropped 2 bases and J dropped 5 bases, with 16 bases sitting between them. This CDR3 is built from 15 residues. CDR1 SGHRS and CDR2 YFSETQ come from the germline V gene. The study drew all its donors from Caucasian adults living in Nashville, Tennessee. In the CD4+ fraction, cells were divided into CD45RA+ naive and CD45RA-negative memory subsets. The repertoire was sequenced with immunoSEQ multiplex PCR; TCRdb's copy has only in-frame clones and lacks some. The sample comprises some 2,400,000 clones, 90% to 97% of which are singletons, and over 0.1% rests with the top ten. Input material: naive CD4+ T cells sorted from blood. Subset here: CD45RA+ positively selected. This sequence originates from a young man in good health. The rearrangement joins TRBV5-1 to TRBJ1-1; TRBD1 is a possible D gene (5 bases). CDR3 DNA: TGCGCCAGCAGCTTTTCGCCGGGCCAGGGAACTGAAGCTTTCTTT. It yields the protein CASSFSPGQGTEAFF.